This entry features one T cell receptor beta chain sequence. The repertoire was sequenced with immunoSEQ multiplex PCR; TCRdb's copy has only in-frame clones and lacks some. The sample records 180,000 or so clones, about 83% being singletons. These data come from a study of blood T cell repertoires in COVID-19. Study-level background: Donors in the United States, Italy and Spain gave samples during acute or convalescent COVID-19. T cells, B-cell-depleted T cells, or PBMCs supplied cDNA or gDNA.

Looked up from germline, CDR1 is SGHVS and CDR2 is FQNEAQ. V shed 3 bases and J shed 1 base, with 9 bases lying between them. This CDR3 is built from 14 residues. The source is a man aged 18-30 years with active or convalescent COVID-19. This rearrangement joins TRBV7-8 to TRBJ1-1; a weak D match, TRBD1 (6 bases). The sequencing sample was made of peripheral blood. CDR3 sequence (DNA): TGTGCCAGCAGCTTTGCAGGGGCGAACACTGAAGCTTTCTTT. As protein: CASSFAGANTEAFF.